Below are 17 T cell receptor beta chains sequenced from a single sample in a study of CD8+ T cells in alopecia areata. Reverse transcription of extracted RNA yielded cDNA, which provided the sequencing template. Here immunoSEQ multiplex PCR was the method, and the copy in TCRdb shows in-frame clones only, minus some. The repertoire holds about 64,000 clones, with about 40% as singletons. Sequenced sample: NKG2D-low CD8+ T cells sorted from blood. Receptors originate from a human donor with alopecia areata.

V gene TRBV5-1 combines with J gene TRBJ2-7; 9 bases are a match to TRBD2. V shed 4 bases and J 5 bases; nucleotides not matched to a gene: 7. Germline CDR1 SGHRS, CDR2 YFSETQ. The CDR3 loop spans 14 amino acids. The CDR3 nucleotides read TGCGCCAGCAGCCTTAGCGGGAGAGTCGACGAGCAGTACTTC. Protein sequence: CASSLSGRVDEQYF. Looking up the rest from reference TRBV5-1 and TRBJ2-7 gives the full variable domain: KAGVTQTPRYLIKTRGQQVTLSCSPISGHRSVSWYQQTPGQGLQFLFEYFSETQRNKGNFPGRFSGRQFSNSRSEMNVSTLELGDSALYLCASSLSGRVDEQYFGPGTRLTVT.

V is TRBV29-1 and J is TRBJ1-1; a possible D gene is TRBD1 (6 bases). This CDR3 is 14 amino acids long. The V gene's germline CDR1 is SQVTM and CDR2 ANQGSEA. The V end lost 6 bases, the J end lost 4 bases, and 18 bases lay between the germline ends. The CDR3 reads CSVSGHQRGTEAFF. For the CDR3, the DNA is TGCAGCGTCTCGGGACACCAGAGGGGCACTGAAGCTTTCTTT.

This rearrangement joins TRBV5-6 to TRBJ1-5; D remains ambiguous. Per germline, CDR1 SGHDT and CDR2 YYEEEE. V dropped 3 bases and J dropped 6 bases, with 16 bases sitting between them. The CDR3 has 15 residues. Written as DNA, the CDR3 is TGTGCCAGCAGCTATCAGAATTCCGGGCGTCAGCCCCAGCATTTT. Protein: CASSYQNSGRQPQHF.

The chain is built from TRBV7-8 and TRBJ1-2; no reliable D call. Deletions cut 4 bases from V and 0 bases from J, with 12 bases between. Germline-derived CDR1 and CDR2 are SGHVS and FQNEAQ. This CDR3 has 15 amino acids. The CDR3 nucleotides read TGTGCCAGCAGCTCGAACCTGAGAGCTAACTATGGCTACACCTTC. Amino acids: CASSSNLRANYGYTF. Variable domain in full (rest from reference TRBV7-8 and TRBJ1-2): GAGVSQSPRYKVAKRGQDVALRCDPISGHVSLFWYQQALGQGPEFLTYFQNEAQLDKSGLPSDRFFAERPEGSVSTLKIQRTQQEDSAVYLCASSSNLRANYGYTFGSGTRLTVV.

The rearrangement joins TRBV2 to TRBJ2-7; 7 nucleotides agree with TRBD2. Germline loops: CDR1 SNHLY, CDR2 FYNNEI. Losses at the gene ends were 11 bases for V and 3 bases for J; bases not matched to a gene: 7. CDR3 length: 12 residues. The CDR3 spells CASAPGGYEQYF. The CDR3 DNA sequence: TGTGCCTCCGCTCCGGGGGGCTACGAGCAGTACTTC.

In this sample, this clone turned up a few times. The chain links TRBV7-8 to TRBJ2-7; 9 bases fit TRBD1. Per germline, CDR1 SGHVS and CDR2 FQNEAQ. This CDR3 spans 15 amino acids. J was trimmed by 4 bases and V by 3 bases; bases with no gene match: 7. CDR3 residues: CASSFPGQGVYEQYF. The CDR3 bases are TGTGCCAGCAGCTTCCCGGGACAGGGTGTATACGAGCAGTACTTC.

The rearrangement links TRBV5-1 to TRBJ1-5, with D maybe TRBD1 (5 bases). Germline V gene data show CDR1 as SGHRS and CDR2 as YFSETQ. V gave up 0 bases and J gave up 2 bases, with 6 bases separating them. The CDR3 sequence is 14 residues long. CDR3 amino acids: CASSLEGGNQPQHF. CDR3 sequence (DNA): TGCGCCAGCAGCTTGGAAGGGGGCAATCAGCCCCAGCATTTT.

The chain employs TRBV28 and TRBJ1-2, with 8 positions matching TRBD1. The V gene's germline CDR1 is MDHEN and CDR2 SYDVKM. CDR3 length: 14 residues. V trimming: 4 bases; J trimming: 6 bases; junction bases outside the gene matches: 7. The CDR3 reads CASSSAGTGDGYTF. CDR3 bases: TGTGCCAGCAGTTCCGCCGGGACAGGCGATGGCTACACCTTC.

This chain connects TRBV2 to TRBJ2-3; possibly TRBD1 for D (6 bases). In germline, CDR1 is SNHLY, CDR2 FYNNEI. The CDR3 extends over 8 amino acids. The CDR3 DNA reads TGTGTCGCAGGGGAGCAGTATTTT. It codes for CVAGEQYF.

Only one count was recorded for this clone. The chain links TRBV10-2 to TRBJ1-1, with TRBD1 as a possible D gene (5 bases). The V gene lost 7 bases and the J gene lost 7 bases, with 10 bases spanning the gap. The germline V gene encodes CDR1 WSHSY and CDR2 SAAADI. The CDR3 consists of 11 residues. The CDR3 DNA sequence: TGCGCCAGCACATCAGGGAGTGAAGCTTTCTTT. Translating gives CASTSGSEAFF.

Here the CDR3 DNA reads TGTGCCAGCAGCTTCCATGAGCAGTTCTTC. Protein product: CASSFHEQFF. The chain uses TRBV7-9 and TRBJ2-1; no definite D call. Trimming stripped 3 bases from V and 8 bases from J, with 2 bases between. Germline V lookup: CDR1 SEHNR, CDR2 FQNEAQ (reference sequence). This CDR3 region has 10 residues.

This clone was counted only a few times. The rearrangement links TRBV27 to TRBJ1-1; the D gene is possibly TRBD1 (6 bases). From germline, CDR1 is MNHEY and CDR2 SMNVEV (reference sequence). The CDR3 covers 14 residues. With 4 bases removed from V and 4 bases from J, the gap between germline ends came to 13 bases. The CDR3 coding sequence is TGTGCCAGCAGTTCCGGGGGCTTAGTCACTGAAGCTTTCTTT. Translating gives CASSSGGLVTEAFF.

This chain joins TRBV29-1 and TRBJ2-7, with D maybe TRBD1 (6 bases). V was cut by 8 bases and J by 3 bases, with 14 bases left in between. The CDR3 loop spans 12 amino acids. Germline CDR1 and CDR2: SQVTM and ANQGSEA. The CDR3 coding sequence is TGCAGCTACCGGGACAACGACTACGAGCAGTACTTC. The encoded protein is CSYRDNDYEQYF.

The J gene is TRBJ2-7, the V gene TRBV9; D ambiguous. Germline V gene data show CDR1 as SGDLS and CDR2 as YYNGEE. Trimming stripped 2 bases from V and 3 bases from J, with 9 bases between. The length of the CDR3 is 13 residues. CDR3 amino acids: CASSVHSNYEQYF. The CDR3 bases are TGTGCCAGCAGCGTGCACTCTAACTACGAGCAGTACTTC.

In its sample, this clone was seen a few times. This rearrangement joins TRBV7-2 to TRBJ2-4; D gene unclear. Trimming left V 4 bases short and J 9 bases short, with 16 bases between. This CDR3 comprises 14 residues. The V gene's germline CDR1 is SGHTA and CDR2 FQGNSA. CDR3 DNA sequence: TGTGCCAGCAGCTCCTCGATACGGGTAGCCATTCAGTACTTC. Amino acid sequence: CASSSSIRVAIQYF.

The chain employs TRBV28 and TRBJ2-5; D unclear. In germline, CDR1 is MDHEN, CDR2 SYDVKM. CDR3 length: 14 residues. V lost 2 bases and J lost 2, with 9 bases in between. Here the CDR3 DNA reads TGTGCCAGCAGTTTAAGGGAAGGGCAAGAGACCCAGTACTTC. Translated: CASSLREGQETQYF. The full variable domain, in which reference TRBV28 and TRBJ2-5 provide the parts outside the CDR3, is DVKVTQSSRYLVKRTGEKVFLECVQDMDHENMFWYRQDPGLGLRLIYFSYDVKMKEKGDIPEGYSVSREKKERFSLILESASTNQTSMYLCASSLREGQETQYFGPGTRLLVL.

The V call is TRBV5-6, the J call TRBJ2-7; D ambiguous. Germline assignment: CDR1 SGHDT and CDR2 YYEEEE. The CDR3 is 14 amino acids. V was clipped by 1 base and J by 4 bases, with 12 bases between them. The CDR3 nucleotides read TGTGCCAGCAGCTTGATAGGACGCCCTTACGAGCAGTACTTC. The encoded protein is CASSLIGRPYEQYF. Filled out from reference TRBV5-6 and TRBJ2-7, the complete variable domain reads DAGVTQSPTHLIKTRGQQVTLRCSPKSGHDTVSWYQQALGQGPQFIFQYYEEEERQRGNFPDRFSGHQFPNYSSELNVNALLLGDSALYLCASSLIGRPYEQYFGPGTRLTVT.